The 28 T cell receptor beta chains reported below all come from one sample, sequenced in a study of identical twins. TCRdb re-derived calls from the 5' RACE reads in MiXCR, one entry per CDR3 protein. The sample lists more than 1.5 million distinct CDR3 sequences, roughly a third seen once, with 0.25% to 0.3% in the top ten. Sequenced input: cord blood. These receptors were taken from a newborn girl in good health.

The rearrangement uses TRBV6-1 and TRBJ1-2; 9 bases map to TRBD1. CDR1 is MNHNS and CDR2 is SASEGT in the germline V gene. Germline trimming cut 3 bases from V and 3 bases from J; bases unmatched to any gene: 11. The CDR3 has 17 residues. The CDR3 DNA is TGTGCCAGCAGTGAGGCACATGGGACAGGGTCCTACTATGGCTACACCTTC. It translates to CASSEAHGTGSYYGYTF.

This clonotype was observed a few times. The chain is built from TRBV5-1 and TRBJ1-5; 7 nucleotides agree with TRBD1. The CDR3 consists of 13 residues. V shed 4 bases and J 5 bases; nucleotides not matched to a gene: 3. Per the germline V gene, CDR1 is SGHRS and CDR2 is YFSETQ. CDR3 nucleotides: TGCGCCAGCAGCGCCGGGACAGATCAGCCCCAGCATTTT. Translating it yields CASSAGTDQPQHF. Combining the CDR3 with reference TRBV5-1 and TRBJ1-5 gives the whole variable domain KAGVTQTPRYLIKTRGQQVTLSCSPISGHRSVSWYQQTPGQGLQFLFEYFSETQRNKGNFPGRFSGRQFSNSRSEMNVSTLELGDSALYLCASSAGTDQPQHFGDGTRLSIL.

This clonotype was counted between two and nine times. The CDR3 loop is CASRYGTGGDYNEQFF. CDR3 bases: TGTGCCAGCAGATACGGGACAGGGGGCGATTACAATGAGCAGTTCTTC. This chain links TRBV6-6 with TRBJ2-1; 12 bases are a match to TRBD1. The length of the CDR3 is 16 residues. Per the germline V gene, CDR1 is MNHNY and CDR2 is SVGAGI (reference sequence). V lost 6 bases, J lost 4 bases, and 7 bases stayed unmatched.

The V and J genes are TRBV11-2 and TRBJ1-1, with a tentative D call TRBD1 (5 bases). Deletions cut 0 bases from V and 6 bases from J, with 14 bases between. The CDR3 is 15 amino acids. CDR1 is SGHAT and CDR2 is FQNNGV in the germline V gene. The CDR3 region is CASSLEAGSLAEAFF. Written as DNA, the CDR3 is TGTGCCAGCAGCTTAGAGGCAGGGAGTTTGGCTGAAGCTTTCTTT.

The genes are TRBV6-5 and TRBJ1-5; D is perhaps TRBD1 (6 bases). The CDR3 consists of 18 residues. Per germline, CDR1 MNHEY and CDR2 SVGAGI. Trimming removed 0 bases at V and 0 bases at J, with 15 bases between. The CDR3 nucleotides read TGTGCCAGCAGTTACTCGATACGGACAGACGATAGCAATCAGCCCCAGCATTTT. Protein: CASSYSIRTDDSNQPQHF.

This clonotype was counted a few times. The chain uses TRBV29-1 and TRBJ1-1, with a possible D match to TRBD1 (5 bases). Between the trimmed V and J ends, which lost 7 bases and 5 bases, there was a span of 14 bases. The CDR3 extends over 12 amino acids. The V gene's germline CDR1 is SQVTM and CDR2 ANQGSEA. The CDR3 region is CSAFQGGTEAFF. CDR3 DNA sequence: TGCAGCGCCTTCCAGGGAGGAACTGAAGCTTTCTTT.

The chain has TRBV12-5 and TRBJ2-1; 7 positions match TRBD2. Near its end, the DNA agrees better with TRBJ2-7, so the J call may be wrong. The CDR3 is 18 amino acids. The germline CDR1 and CDR2 sequences are LGHNT and FRNRAP. CDR3 residues: CASGLARERGSSYNEQYF. CDR3 DNA sequence: TGTGCTAGTGGTTTGGCAAGAGAGCGGGGTTCCTCCTACAATGAGCAGTACTTC.

The chain links TRBV6-5 to TRBJ2-7; no firm D call. This CDR3 comprises 10 residues. Germline values: CDR1 MNHEY, CDR2 SVGAGI. V was clipped by 8 bases and J by 7 bases, with 9 bases between them. In DNA form, the CDR3 reads TGTGCCAGCGGCCTCAATGAGCAGTACTTC. Encoded protein: CASGLNEQYF.

CDR3 amino acids: CASSFVRGTQETQYF. Here the CDR3 DNA reads TGTGCCAGCAGCTTTGTGCGGGGGACCCAAGAGACCCAGTACTTC. The chain uses TRBV7-2 and TRBJ2-5, with 7 bases matching TRBD2. With V trimmed by 3 bases and J by 1 base, 5 bases remained unmatched. The germline V gene encodes CDR1 SGHTA and CDR2 FQGNSA. The CDR3 has 15 amino acids.

This chain connects TRBV20-1 to TRBJ2-5; a possible D gene is TRBD2 (6 bases). This CDR3 has 12 residues. The germline CDR1 and CDR2 sequences are DFQATT and SNEGSKA (reference sequence). The CDR3 region has the DNA TGCACCCTGGAGGGTCTCCGGGAGACCCAGTACTTC. It specifies CTLEGLRETQYF.

This clonotype was counted a few times. This chain connects TRBV5-1 to TRBJ2-1; 12 bases are a match to TRBD2. Looked up from germline, CDR1 is SGHRS and CDR2 is YFSETQ. This CDR3 contains 20 residues. The J segment lost 0 bases and the V segment lost 1 base, leaving 11 bases of the junction unmatched. For the CDR3, the DNA is TGCGCCAGCAGCTTGTCCCTAGCGGGAGGGCCTTATTACTCCTACAATGAGCAGTTCTTC. Protein: CASSLSLAGGPYYSYNEQFF.

The chain uses TRBV5-1 and TRBJ2-1; 12 bases are shared with TRBD2. The germline CDR1 and CDR2 sequences are SGHRS and YFSETQ. Losses at the gene ends were 1 base for V and 7 bases for J; bases not matched to a gene: 3. The CDR3 spans 15 residues. The CDR3 sequence is CASSLTSGRRNEQFF. CDR3 bases: TGCGCCAGCAGCTTGACTAGCGGGAGGCGTAATGAGCAGTTCTTC.

A few counts support this clonotype. The CDR3 region is CASSLIPGNNQPQHF. DNA for the CDR3: TGCGCCAGCAGCTTGATTCCAGGGAACAATCAGCCCCAGCATTTT. The rearrangement links TRBV5-1 to TRBJ1-5; weak D call: TRBD1 (5 bases). The ends were cut back, 1 base at V and 3 bases at J, with 11 bases in the middle. CDR3 length: 15 amino acids. Germline V gene lookup returns CDR1 SGHRS and CDR2 YFSETQ.

The chain has TRBV30 and TRBJ2-7, with D hard to call. Germline CDR1 reads GTSNPN; CDR2 reads SVGIG (reference sequence). V lost 2 bases and J lost 2, with 7 bases in between. The CDR3 is 12 residues long. The CDR3 nucleotides are TGTGCCTGGAGTATAGGTCCCTACGAGCAGTACTTC. It is translated as CAWSIGPYEQYF.

Points on this clonotype: One end of the junction fails to match germline, which may point to a read error. The V call is TRBV19, the J call TRBJ1-6; 9 positions match TRBD1. This CDR3 region has 17 residues. Germline values: CDR1 LNHDA, CDR2 SQIVND (reference sequence). The CDR3 bases are TGTGCCAGTAGTCCTGGGACAGGGAGGCCCGATAATCCACCCCTCCACTTT. Encoded protein: CASSPGTGRPDNPPLHF.

This clonotype was observed a handful of times. This chain links TRBV12-3 or TRBV12-4 with TRBJ1-6; D not certain. V was pared by 1 base and J by 7 bases, with 11 bases between. This CDR3 contains 15 residues. The CDR3 reads CASSLVKGGNSPLHF. DNA for the CDR3: TGTGCCAGCAGTTTAGTGAAGGGAGGGAATTCACCCCTCCACTTT.

This clonotype has just a few counts. V and J are TRBV9 and TRBJ1-2; 7 positions agree with TRBD1. V lost 7 bases, J lost 2 bases, and 8 bases stayed unmatched. The CDR3 loop spans 14 amino acids. The germline V gene has CDR1 SGDLS and CDR2 YYNGEE. The CDR3 loop reads CASANRGRNYGYTF. In nucleotides, the CDR3 is TGTGCCAGCGCTAACAGGGGTAGGAACTATGGCTACACCTTC. The full variable domain, with the rest looked up from reference TRBV9 and TRBJ1-2, is DSGVTQTPKHLITATGQRVTLRCSPRSGDLSVYWYQQSLDQGLQFLIQYYNGEERAKGNILERFSAQQFPDLHSELNLSSLELGDSALYFCASANRGRNYGYTFGSGTRLTVV.

The DNA for the CDR3 is TGTGCCAGCACCTCGCAAAGGGGAGCCTATGGCTACACCTTC. It translates to CASTSQRGAYGYTF. The chain combines TRBV12-3 or TRBV12-4 with TRBJ1-2, with a possible D match to TRBD1 (5 bases). The CDR3 extends over 14 amino acids. Deletions cut 7 bases from V and 4 bases from J, with 16 bases between.

CDR3 DNA sequence: TGTGCCAGCAGCCCACAGGTGGGAGGAAAACTGTTTTTT. Translation: CASSPQVGGKLFF. The genes are TRBV7-6 and TRBJ1-4; TRBD1 is a possible D gene (5 bases). V shed 5 bases and J shed 10 bases, with 14 bases lying between them. CDR1 SGHVS and CDR2 FNYEAQ come from the germline V gene. The CDR3 has 13 residues. The full variable domain, completed using reference TRBV7-6 and TRBJ1-4, is GAGVSQSPRYKVTKRGQDVALRCDPISGHVSLYWYRQALGQGPEFLTYFNYEAQQDKSGLPNDRFSAERPEGSISTLTIQRTEQRDSAMYRCASSPQVGGKLFFGSGTQLSVL.

This clonotype showed up just a few times. This chain links TRBV5-1 with TRBJ1-4, with D tentatively TRBD1 (6 bases). Trimming removed 0 bases at V and 8 bases at J, with 11 bases between. CDR1 and CDR2 from the germline V gene are SGHRS and YFSETQ. The CDR3 extends over 14 amino acids. CDR3 in DNA: TGCGCCAGCAGCTTGGACAGGGTTCAGGAAAAACTGTTTTTT. Translated, it gives CASSLDRVQEKLFF.

This clonotype was recorded a few times. The V call is TRBV29-1, the J call TRBJ2-5; TRBD2 is a possible D gene (6 bases). Trimming stripped 7 bases from V and 1 base from J, with 13 bases between. The CDR3 sequence is 13 residues long. Germline V gene data show CDR1 as SQVTM and CDR2 as ANQGSEA. CDR3 amino acids: CSALTGLQETQYF. CDR3 nucleotides: TGCAGCGCCCTGACGGGACTCCAAGAGACCCAGTACTTC.

This clonotype was counted only a few times. The DNA of the CDR3 is TGTGCCAGCCAGGGGACTAGCAATCAGCCCCAGCATTTT. Protein: CASQGTSNQPQHF. This chain joins TRBV4-2 and TRBJ1-5, with D possibly matching TRBD1 (6 bases). CDR1 and CDR2 from the germline V gene are LGHNA and YNFKEQ. The CDR3 spans 13 residues. V gave up 8 bases and J gave up 0 bases, with 8 bases separating them.

This clonotype was detected only a few times. This chain connects TRBV20-1 to TRBJ2-1, with 10 bases aligning to TRBD2. V trimming: 1 base; J trimming: 8 bases; junction bases outside the gene matches: 8. CDR3 length: 15 residues. Germline V gene sequence: CDR1 DFQATT, CDR2 SNEGSKA (reference sequence). CDR3 coding DNA: TGCAGTGCTAGAGCCCGGACTAGCGGAGGGGATGAGCAGTTCTTC. Translated: CSARARTSGGDEQFF.

V is TRBV24-1 and J is TRBJ2-3; 9 bases map to TRBD1. Trimming took 4 bases from V and 4 from J; bases not matched to a gene: 8. The germline V gene encodes CDR1 KGHDR and CDR2 SFDVKD. This CDR3 region has 16 residues. CDR3 residues: CATSDRDRVGADTQYF. The CDR3 nucleotides are TGTGCCACCAGTGACCGGGACAGGGTGGGCGCAGATACGCAGTATTTT.

The chain uses TRBV20-1 and TRBJ2-3; 9 nucleotides match TRBD2. Germline V gene data show CDR1 as DFQATT and CDR2 as SNEGSKA (reference sequence). The V gene end was trimmed by 2 bases and the J gene end by 4 bases; junction bases not matched to a gene: 4. The CDR3 totals 14 residues. For the CDR3, the DNA is TGCAGTGCTAGAAGGGGCGGGGGGGCAGATACGCAGTATTTT. This translates into CSARRGGGADTQYF.

V gene TRBV19 combines with J gene TRBJ2-1; a possible D gene is TRBD2 (5 bases). Germline CDR1 reads LNHDA; CDR2 reads SQIVND (reference sequence). V lost 5 bases to trimming and J lost 4 bases, with 15 bases between them. There are 15 residues in the CDR3. The CDR3 sequence: CASSYGEAFYNEQFF. For the CDR3, the DNA is TGTGCCAGTAGTTACGGGGAAGCGTTTTACAATGAGCAGTTCTTC. Complete variable domain (other parts from reference TRBV19 and TRBJ2-1): DGGITQSPKYLFRKEGQNVTLSCEQNLNHDAMYWYRQDPGQGLRLIYYSQIVNDFQKGDIAEGYSVSREKKESFPLTVTSAQKNPTAFYLCASSYGEAFYNEQFFGPGTRLTVL.

The chain recombines TRBV4-2 with TRBJ1-2, with 8 nucleotides matching TRBD1. The CDR3 covers 17 residues. From germline, CDR1 is LGHNA and CDR2 YNFKEQ. V gave up 0 bases and J gave up 2 bases; unmatched junction bases: 8. CDR3 in amino acids: CASSQDQAGGTNYGYTF. The CDR3 bases are TGTGCCAGCAGCCAAGATCAGGCAGGGGGCACGAACTATGGCTACACCTTC.

This clonotype has more than one count but fewer than ten. This rearrangement joins TRBV5-1 to TRBJ2-1; the D gene is possibly TRBD2 (6 bases). V gave up 4 bases and J gave up 8 bases, with 16 bases separating them. This CDR3 is 14 amino acids long. Germline CDR1 SGHRS, CDR2 YFSETQ. The CDR3 loop is CASSTRTMYHEQFF. CDR3 sequence (DNA): TGCGCCAGCAGCACCCGGACTATGTATCATGAGCAGTTCTTC. The complete variable domain, with remaining parts taken from reference TRBV5-1 and TRBJ2-1, reads KAGVTQTPRYLIKTRGQQVTLSCSPISGHRSVSWYQQTPGQGLQFLFEYFSETQRNKGNFPGRFSGRQFSNSRSEMNVSTLELGDSALYLCASSTRTMYHEQFFGPGTRLTVL.